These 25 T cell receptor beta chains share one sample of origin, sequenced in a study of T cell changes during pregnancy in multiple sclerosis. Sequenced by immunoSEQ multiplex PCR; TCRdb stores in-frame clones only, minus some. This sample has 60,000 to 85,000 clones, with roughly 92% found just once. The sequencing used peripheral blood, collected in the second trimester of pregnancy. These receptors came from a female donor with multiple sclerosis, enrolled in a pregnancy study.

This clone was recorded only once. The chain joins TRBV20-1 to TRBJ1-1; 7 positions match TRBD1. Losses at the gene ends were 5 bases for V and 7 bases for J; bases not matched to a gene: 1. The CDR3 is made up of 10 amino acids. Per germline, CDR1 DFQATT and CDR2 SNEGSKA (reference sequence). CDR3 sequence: CSAQGVEAFF. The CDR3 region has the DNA TGCAGTGCTCAGGGGGTTGAAGCTTTCTTT.

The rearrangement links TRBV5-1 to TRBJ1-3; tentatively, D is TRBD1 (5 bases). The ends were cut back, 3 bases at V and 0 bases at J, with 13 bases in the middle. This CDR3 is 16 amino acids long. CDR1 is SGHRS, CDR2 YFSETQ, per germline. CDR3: CASSSSTASSGNTIYF. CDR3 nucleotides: TGCGCCAGCAGCTCCTCGACAGCTAGCTCTGGAAACACCATATATTTT. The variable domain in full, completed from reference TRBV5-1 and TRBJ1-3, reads KAGVTQTPRYLIKTRGQQVTLSCSPISGHRSVSWYQQTPGQGLQFLFEYFSETQRNKGNFPGRFSGRQFSNSRSEMNVSTLELGDSALYLCASSSSTASSGNTIYFGEGSWLTVV.

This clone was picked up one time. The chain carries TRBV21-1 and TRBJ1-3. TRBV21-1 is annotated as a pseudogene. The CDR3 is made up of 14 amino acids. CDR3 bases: TGTGCCAGCACTTTAGAGGGTTCTGGAAACACCATATATTTT. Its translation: CASTLEGSGNTIYF.

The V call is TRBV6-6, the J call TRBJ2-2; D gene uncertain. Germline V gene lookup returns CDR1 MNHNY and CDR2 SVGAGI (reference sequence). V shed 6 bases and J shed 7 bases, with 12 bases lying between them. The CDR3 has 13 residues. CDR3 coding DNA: TGTGCCAGCAGAGTAGGAGTTTACGGGGAGCTGTTTTTT. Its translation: CASRVGVYGELFF.

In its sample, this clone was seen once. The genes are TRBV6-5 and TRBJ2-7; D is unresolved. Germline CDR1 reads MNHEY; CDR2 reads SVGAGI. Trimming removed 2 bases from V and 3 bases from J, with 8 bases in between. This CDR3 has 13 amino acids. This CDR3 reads CASSYAQYYEQYF. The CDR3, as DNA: TGTGCCAGCAGTTACGCCCAGTACTACGAGCAGTACTTC.

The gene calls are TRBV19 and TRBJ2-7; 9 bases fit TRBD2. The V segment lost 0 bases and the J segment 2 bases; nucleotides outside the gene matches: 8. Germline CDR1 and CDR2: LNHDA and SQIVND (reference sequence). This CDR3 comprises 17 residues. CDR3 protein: CASSIDFRTSDPYEQYF. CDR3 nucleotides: TGTGCCAGTAGTATAGATTTCCGGACTAGCGACCCCTACGAGCAGTACTTC.

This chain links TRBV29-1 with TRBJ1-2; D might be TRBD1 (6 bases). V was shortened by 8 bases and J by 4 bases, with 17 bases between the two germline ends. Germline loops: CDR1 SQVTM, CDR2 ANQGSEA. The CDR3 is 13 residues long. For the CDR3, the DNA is TGCAGCTCCAGAATTACAGGGAGCTATGGCTACACCTTC. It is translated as CSSRITGSYGYTF. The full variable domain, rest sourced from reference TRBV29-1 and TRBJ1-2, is SAVISQKPSRDICQRGTSLTIQCQVDSQVTMMFWYRQQPGQSLTLIATANQGSEATYESGFVIDKFPISRPNLTFSTLTVSNMSPEDSSIYLCSSRITGSYGYTFGSGTRLTVV.

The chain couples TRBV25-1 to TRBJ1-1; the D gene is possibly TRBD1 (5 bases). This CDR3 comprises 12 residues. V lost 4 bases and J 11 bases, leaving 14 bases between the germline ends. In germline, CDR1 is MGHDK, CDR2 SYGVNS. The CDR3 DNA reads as TGTGCCAGCAGTGTGGGGCAGTTTGTTGCTTTCTTT. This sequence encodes CASSVGQFVAFF. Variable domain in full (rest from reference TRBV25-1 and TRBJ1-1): EADIYQTPRYLVIGTGKKITLECSQTMGHDKMYWYQQDPGMELHLIHYSYGVNSTEKGDLSSESTVSRIRTEHFPLTLESARPSHTSQYLCASSVGQFVAFFGQGTRLTVV.

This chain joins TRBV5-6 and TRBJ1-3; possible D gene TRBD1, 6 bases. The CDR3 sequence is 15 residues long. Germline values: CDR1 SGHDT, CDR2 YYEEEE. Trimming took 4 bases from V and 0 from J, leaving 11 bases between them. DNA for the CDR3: TGTGCCAGCAGCCTAGGACAGCTCTCTGGAAACACCATATATTTT. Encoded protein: CASSLGQLSGNTIYF. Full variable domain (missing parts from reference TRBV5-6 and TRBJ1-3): DAGVTQSPTHLIKTRGQQVTLRCSPKSGHDTVSWYQQALGQGPQFIFQYYEEEERQRGNFPDRFSGHQFPNYSSELNVNALLLGDSALYLCASSLGQLSGNTIYFGEGSWLTVV.

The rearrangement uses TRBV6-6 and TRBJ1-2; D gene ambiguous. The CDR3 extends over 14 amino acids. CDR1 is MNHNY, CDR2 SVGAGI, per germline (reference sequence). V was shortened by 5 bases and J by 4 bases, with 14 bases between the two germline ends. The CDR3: CASSPREKRYGYTF. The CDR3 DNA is TGTGCCAGCAGTCCGCGCGAGAAGCGCTATGGCTACACCTTC.

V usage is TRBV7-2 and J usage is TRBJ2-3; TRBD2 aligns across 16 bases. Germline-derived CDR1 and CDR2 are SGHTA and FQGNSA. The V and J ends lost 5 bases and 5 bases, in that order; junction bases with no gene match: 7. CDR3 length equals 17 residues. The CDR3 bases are TGTGCCAGCAGCCCGCCGGGACTAGCGGGAGGGATAGATACGCAGTATTTT. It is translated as CASSPPGLAGGIDTQYF.

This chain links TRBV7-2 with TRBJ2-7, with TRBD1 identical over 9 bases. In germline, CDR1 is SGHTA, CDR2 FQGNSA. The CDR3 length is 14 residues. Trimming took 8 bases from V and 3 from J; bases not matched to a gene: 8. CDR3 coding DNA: TGTGCCAGCGTGAGACAGGGGGGTATCTACGAGCAGTACTTC. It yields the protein CASVRQGGIYEQYF.

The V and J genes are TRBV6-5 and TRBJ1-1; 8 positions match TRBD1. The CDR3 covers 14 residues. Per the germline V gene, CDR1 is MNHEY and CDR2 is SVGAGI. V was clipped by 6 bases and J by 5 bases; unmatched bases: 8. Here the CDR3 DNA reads TGTGCCAGCAGACTTGACAGGGGATGGACTGAAGCTTTCTTT. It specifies CASRLDRGWTEAFF.

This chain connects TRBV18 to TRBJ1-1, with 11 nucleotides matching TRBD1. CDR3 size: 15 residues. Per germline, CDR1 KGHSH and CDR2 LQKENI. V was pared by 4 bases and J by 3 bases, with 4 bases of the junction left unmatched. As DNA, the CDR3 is TGTGCCAGCTCACTGGGACAGGGGGAGGACACTGAAGCTTTCTTT. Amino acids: CASSLGQGEDTEAFF.

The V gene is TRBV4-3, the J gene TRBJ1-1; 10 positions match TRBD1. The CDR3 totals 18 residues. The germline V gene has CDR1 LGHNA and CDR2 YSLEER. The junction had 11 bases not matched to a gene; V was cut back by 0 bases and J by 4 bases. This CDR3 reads CASSQDPGTGVVSTEAFF. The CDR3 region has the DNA TGCGCCAGCAGCCAAGATCCGGGGACAGGGGTGGTTAGCACTGAAGCTTTCTTT.

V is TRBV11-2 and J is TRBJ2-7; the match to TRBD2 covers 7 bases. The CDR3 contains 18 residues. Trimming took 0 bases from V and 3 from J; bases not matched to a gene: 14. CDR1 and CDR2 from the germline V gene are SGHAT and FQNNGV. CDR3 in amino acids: CASSLEAGSRWGGYEQYF. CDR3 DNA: TGTGCCAGCAGCTTAGAGGCGGGGAGTCGCTGGGGGGGCTACGAGCAGTACTTC.

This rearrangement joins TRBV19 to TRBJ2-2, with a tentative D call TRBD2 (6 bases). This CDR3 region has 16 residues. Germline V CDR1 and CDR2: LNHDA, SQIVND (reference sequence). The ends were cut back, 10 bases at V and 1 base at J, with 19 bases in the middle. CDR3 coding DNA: TGTGCCAAAACCCACCCTCCGGGAGAGAACACCGGGGAGCTGTTTTTT. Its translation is CAKTHPPGENTGELFF. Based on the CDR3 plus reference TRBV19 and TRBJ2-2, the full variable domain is DGGITQSPKYLFRKEGQNVTLSCEQNLNHDAMYWYRQDPGQGLRLIYYSQIVNDFQKGDIAEGYSVSREKKESFPLTVTSAQKNPTAFYLCAKTHPPGENTGELFFGEGSRLTVL.

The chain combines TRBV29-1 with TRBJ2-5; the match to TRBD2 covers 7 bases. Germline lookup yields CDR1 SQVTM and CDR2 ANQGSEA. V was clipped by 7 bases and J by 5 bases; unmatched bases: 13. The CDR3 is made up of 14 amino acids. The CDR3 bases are TGCAGCGGTACAGAGATGGGGGAGGGGGAGACCCAGTACTTC. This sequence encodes CSGTEMGEGETQYF.

The CDR3 sequence: CASSPGTVYEQYF. Written as DNA, the CDR3 is TGTGCCAGCAGCCCAGGGACAGTCTACGAGCAGTACTTC. The chain links TRBV5-4 to TRBJ2-7, with TRBD1 identical over 7 bases. Germline assignment: CDR1 SGHNT and CDR2 YYREEE (reference sequence). Trimming at V came to 4 bases and at J to 3 bases, leaving 4 bases not matched to a gene. CDR3 length: 13 amino acids.

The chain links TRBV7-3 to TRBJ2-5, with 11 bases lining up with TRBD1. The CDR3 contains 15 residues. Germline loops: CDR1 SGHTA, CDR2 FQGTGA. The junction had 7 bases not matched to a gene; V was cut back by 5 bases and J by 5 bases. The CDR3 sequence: CASSQGQGVGETQYF. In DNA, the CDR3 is TGTGCCAGCAGCCAGGGACAGGGGGTGGGGGAGACCCAGTACTTC.

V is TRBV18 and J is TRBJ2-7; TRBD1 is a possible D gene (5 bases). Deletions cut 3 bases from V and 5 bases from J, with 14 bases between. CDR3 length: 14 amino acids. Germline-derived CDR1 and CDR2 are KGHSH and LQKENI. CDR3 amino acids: CASSPSQARDEQYF. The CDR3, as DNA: TGTGCCAGCTCACCTTCTCAAGCCAGGGACGAGCAGTACTTC.

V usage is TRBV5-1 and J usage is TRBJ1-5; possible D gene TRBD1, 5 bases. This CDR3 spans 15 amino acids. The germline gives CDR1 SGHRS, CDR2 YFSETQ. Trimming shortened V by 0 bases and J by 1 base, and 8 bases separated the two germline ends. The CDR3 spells CASSLGQGSNQPQHF. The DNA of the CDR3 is TGCGCCAGCAGCTTGGGCCAGGGAAGCAATCAGCCCCAGCATTTT.

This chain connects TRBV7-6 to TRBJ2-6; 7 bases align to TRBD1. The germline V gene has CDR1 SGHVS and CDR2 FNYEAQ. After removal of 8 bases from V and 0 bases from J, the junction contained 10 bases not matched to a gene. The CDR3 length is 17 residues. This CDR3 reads CASSDQGEGSGANVLTF. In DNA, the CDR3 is TGTGCCAGCTCGGACCAGGGGGAAGGCTCTGGGGCCAACGTCCTGACTTTC.

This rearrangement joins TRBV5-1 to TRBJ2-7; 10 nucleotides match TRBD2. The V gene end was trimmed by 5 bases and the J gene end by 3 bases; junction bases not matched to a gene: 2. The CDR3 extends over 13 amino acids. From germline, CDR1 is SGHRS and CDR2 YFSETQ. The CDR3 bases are TGCGCCAGCAGACTAGCGGGGAACTACGAGCAGTACTTC. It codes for CASRLAGNYEQYF. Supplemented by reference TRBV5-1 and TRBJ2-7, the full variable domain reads KAGVTQTPRYLIKTRGQQVTLSCSPISGHRSVSWYQQTPGQGLQFLFEYFSETQRNKGNFPGRFSGRQFSNSRSEMNVSTLELGDSALYLCASRLAGNYEQYFGPGTRLTVT.

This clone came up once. CDR3 nucleotide sequence: TGCGCCAGCAGCTTTTTTGCGGGAGGGCCCCAGGCTTATGAGCAGTTCTTC. Translated: CASSFFAGGPQAYEQFF. V usage is TRBV5-1 and J usage is TRBJ2-1, with 9 bases identical to TRBD2. This CDR3 has 17 residues. CDR1 SGHRS and CDR2 YFSETQ come from the germline V gene. V lost 2 bases and J lost 8; bases outside the gene matches: 14. Filled out from reference TRBV5-1 and TRBJ2-1, the complete variable domain reads KAGVTQTPRYLIKTRGQQVTLSCSPISGHRSVSWYQQTPGQGLQFLFEYFSETQRNKGNFPGRFSGRQFSNSRSEMNVSTLELGDSALYLCASSFFAGGPQAYEQFFGPGTRLTVL.